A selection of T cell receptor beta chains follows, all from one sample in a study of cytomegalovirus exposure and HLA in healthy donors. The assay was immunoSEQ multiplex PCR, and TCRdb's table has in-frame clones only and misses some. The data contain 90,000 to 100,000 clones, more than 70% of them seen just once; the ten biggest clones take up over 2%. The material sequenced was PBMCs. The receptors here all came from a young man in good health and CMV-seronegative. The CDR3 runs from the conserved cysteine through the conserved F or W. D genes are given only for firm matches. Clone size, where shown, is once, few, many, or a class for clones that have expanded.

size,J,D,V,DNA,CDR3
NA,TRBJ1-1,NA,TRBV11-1,TGTGCCAGCAGCTTAGGTCTCAGGCGATTGAACACTGAAGCTTTCTTT,CASSLGLRRLNTEAFF
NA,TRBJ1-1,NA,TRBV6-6,TGTGCCAGCAGTTATCACGTCGGAGGAACTTTCTTT,CASSYHVGGTFF
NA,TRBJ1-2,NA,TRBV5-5,TGTGCCAGCAGCCTAGACCGGGGTGTCTATGGCTACACCTTC,CASSLDRGVYGYTF
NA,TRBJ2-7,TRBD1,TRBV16,TGTGCCAGCAGCCACGGACAGGGGGTTTACGAGCAGTACTTC,CASSHGQGVYEQYF
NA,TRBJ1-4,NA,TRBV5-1,TGCGCCAGCAGCCAGAACCCGGAGCACTATAATGAAAAACTGTTTTTT,CASSQNPEHYNEKLFF
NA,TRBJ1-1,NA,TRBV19,TGTGCCAGTAGTATAGATCGGGGCACTGAAGCTTTCTTT,CASSIDRGTEAFF
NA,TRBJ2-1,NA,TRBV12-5,TGTGCTAGTGGTTTGGTACCAGAAACCAATGAGCAGTTCTTC,CASGLVPETNEQFF
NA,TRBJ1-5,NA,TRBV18,TGTGCCAGCTCACCAACCGGGGGGCGTGGGCAGCCCCAGCATTTT,CASSPTGGRGQPQHF
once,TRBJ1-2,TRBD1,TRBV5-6,TGTGCCAGCAGCGGGGACAGGGGGTTTTATGGCTACACCTTC,CASSGDRGFYGYTF
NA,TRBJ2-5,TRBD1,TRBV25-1,TGTGCCAGCAGTGAACTACTTCTCGGGTCAGGGGGTGAGACCCAGTACTTC,CASSELLLGSGGETQYF
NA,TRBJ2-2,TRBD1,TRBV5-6,TGTGCCAGCAGTTTGACAGGGCTGAACACCGGGGAGCTGTTTTTT,CASSLTGLNTGELFF
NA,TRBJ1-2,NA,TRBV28,TGTGCCAGCAGTTTAAGGGCAGGGGAGCCCTATGGCTACACCTTC,CASSLRAGEPYGYTF
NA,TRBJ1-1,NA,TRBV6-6,TGTGCCAGCAGTTACTTTGGGGAGACTGAAGCTTTCTTT,CASSYFGETEAFF
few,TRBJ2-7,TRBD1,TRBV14,TGTGCCAGCAGCCCCCGGGACAGGGTTTACGAGCAGTACTTC,CASSPRDRVYEQYF
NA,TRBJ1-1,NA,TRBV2,TGTGCCAGCATGGGCGGGGACGAGAGCACTGAAGCTTTCTTT,CASMGGDESTEAFF
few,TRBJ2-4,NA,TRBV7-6,TGTGCCAGCAGCTTAGACCAGAAAAACATTCAGTACTTC,CASSLDQKNIQYF
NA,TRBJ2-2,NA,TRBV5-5,TGTGCCAGCAGCTGGGGGGGGGCTGGCACCGGGGAGCTGTTTTTT,CASSWGGAGTGELFF
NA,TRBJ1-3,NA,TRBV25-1,TGTGCCAGCAGTGAGGGCTCTAAGGGGGGAAACACCATATATTTT,CASSEGSKGGNTIYF
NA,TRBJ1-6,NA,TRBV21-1,TGTGCCAGCAGCAAAAGAACGGCGGCCCTCCACTTT,CASSKRTAALHF
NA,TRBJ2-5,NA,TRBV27,TGTGCCAGCAGTCGTGACAACCAAGAGACCCAGTACTTC,CASSRDNQETQYF
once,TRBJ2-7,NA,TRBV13,TGTGCCAGCAGCTTAGTACAAGGGGTTATTGAGCAGTACTTC,CASSLVQGVIEQYF
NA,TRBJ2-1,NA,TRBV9,TGTGCCAGCAGCGTCGGGGGGCCCATGGGTGAGCAGTTCTTC,CASSVGGPMGEQFF
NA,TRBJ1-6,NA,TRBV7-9,TGTTCCAGCAGCGAGTCAGGAAATAATTCACCCCTCCACTTT,CSSSESGNNSPLHF
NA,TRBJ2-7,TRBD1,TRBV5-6,TGTGCCAGCAGCCTTGACAGGGGGCGTTACGAGCAGTACTTC,CASSLDRGRYEQYF
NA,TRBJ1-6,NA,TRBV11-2,TGTGCCAGCAGCCCTCTCCTCCAGTCCTCACCCCTCCACTTT,CASSPLLQSSPLHF
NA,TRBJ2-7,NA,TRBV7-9,TGTGCCAGCAGCTTATTGGAGGGAATGGAAGAGCAGTACTTC,CASSLLEGMEEQYF
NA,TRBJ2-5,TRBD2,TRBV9,TGTGCCAGCAGCGTAGGGGCCCTAGCGGGGGGGACTGAGACCCAGTACTTC,CASSVGALAGGTETQYF
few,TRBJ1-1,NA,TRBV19,TGTGCCAGTAGTTCGGGTTTGTACACTGAAGCTTTCTTT,CASSSGLYTEAFF
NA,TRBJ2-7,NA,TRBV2,TGTGCCACCTCCCCCGGGACACAATACCCCTACGAGCAGTACTTC,CATSPGTQYPYEQYF
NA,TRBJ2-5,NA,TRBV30,TGTGCCTGGAGTGTAGGGGGAGAGACCCAGTACTTC,CAWSVGGETQYF
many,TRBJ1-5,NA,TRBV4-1,TGCGCCAGCACCATCTCTAAGGGAGGCAATCAGCCCCAGCATTTT,CASTISKGGNQPQHF
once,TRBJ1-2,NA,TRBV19,TGTGCCAGTAGTATTGCGCCGGGAACTAACTATGGCTACACCTTC,CASSIAPGTNYGYTF
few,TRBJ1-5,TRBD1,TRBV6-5,TGTGCCAGCAGCCTGGACAGGGACCTCAATCAGCCCCAGCATTTT,CASSLDRDLNQPQHF
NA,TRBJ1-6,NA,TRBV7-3,TGTGCCAGCAGCTTAGCCAGGCATTCACCCCTCCACTTT,CASSLARHSPLHF
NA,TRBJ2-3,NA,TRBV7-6,TGTGCCAGCAGCCCCACAGCTAGCAGCACAGATACGCAGTATTTT,CASSPTASSTDTQYF
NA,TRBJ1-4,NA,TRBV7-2,TGTGCCAGCAGCCCCCCCCGCGGGCCCTCACTGTTTTTT,CASSPPRGPSLFF
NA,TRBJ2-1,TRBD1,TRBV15,TGTGCCACCAGCAGAGACGACAGGGGGCTAGGCAATGAGCAGTTCTTC,CATSRDDRGLGNEQFF
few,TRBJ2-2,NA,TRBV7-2,TGTGCCAGCAGCCATACGGCAGGGTCCGGGGAGCTGTTTTTT,CASSHTAGSGELFF
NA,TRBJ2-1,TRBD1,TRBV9,TGTGCCAGCAGCGTAGAGAGACAGGGCTACAATGAGCAGTTCTTC,CASSVERQGYNEQFF
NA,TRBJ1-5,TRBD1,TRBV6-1,TGTGCCAGCAGCCCCCGGACAGGGAGCAATCAGCCCCAGCATTTT,CASSPRTGSNQPQHF
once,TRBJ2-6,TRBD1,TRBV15,TGTGCCACCAGCAGAGACAGGGGGTCTGGGGCCAACGTCCTGACTTTC,CATSRDRGSGANVLTF
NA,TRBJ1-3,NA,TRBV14,TGTGCCAGCAGAGCCTCTGGAAACACCATATATTTT,CASRASGNTIYF
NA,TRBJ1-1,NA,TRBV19,TGTGCCAGCAGGGCGGGAAACACTGAAGCTTTCTTT,CASRAGNTEAFF
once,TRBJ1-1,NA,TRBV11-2,TGTGCCAGCAGCTTCCCGCCCCGGGCGGGGACTGAAGCTTTCTTT,CASSFPPRAGTEAFF
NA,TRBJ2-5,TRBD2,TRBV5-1,TGCGCCAGCAGCGCGCGGGGGGGGACAGAGGAGACCCAGTACTTC,CASSARGGTEETQYF
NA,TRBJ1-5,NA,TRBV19,TGTGCCAGTAGTATCTCTAGCAATCAGCTCCAGCATTTT,CASSISSNQLQHF